Below, 22 T cell receptor beta chains from the same sample are listed, as sequenced in a study of blood T cell repertoires in COVID-19. The method was immunoSEQ multiplex PCR; TCRdb's version includes in-frame clones alone and lacks a portion of them. The table lists tens of thousands of clones, roughly 88% of them singletons. Sequenced input: peripheral blood. The receptor source for this set is a man over 45 with active COVID-19.

The rearrangement uses TRBV27 and TRBJ2-6; D perhaps matches TRBD1 (5 bases). The CDR3 is made up of 18 amino acids. V lost 0 bases and J lost 2, with 14 bases in between. Germline-derived CDR1 and CDR2 are MNHEY and SMNVEV (reference sequence). In DNA, the CDR3 is TGTGCCAGCAGTTTATCGTTTGGACATGAGGCTGGGGCCAACGTCCTGACTTTC. Translation gives CASSLSFGHEAGANVLTF.

J is TRBJ2-7 and V is TRBV5-1, with 7 nucleotides matching TRBD1. This CDR3 has 15 residues. V lost 1 base, J lost 2 bases, and 6 bases stayed unmatched. The V gene's germline CDR1 is SGHRS and CDR2 YFSETQ. CDR3 residues: CASSLFSGQTYEQYF. In nucleotides, the CDR3 is TGCGCCAGCAGCTTGTTTTCGGGACAGACCTACGAGCAGTACTTC.

The chain joins TRBV7-9 to TRBJ2-1, with a possible D match to TRBD2 (6 bases). Germline CDR1 is SEHNR and CDR2 is FQNEAQ (reference sequence). The CDR3 loop spans 14 amino acids. V was clipped by 0 bases and J by 5 bases, with 8 bases between them. The CDR3: CASSLAWGDNEQFF. Written as DNA, the CDR3 is TGTGCCAGCAGCTTAGCGTGGGGGGACAATGAGCAGTTCTTC.

At least ten counts were recorded for this clone. The chain links TRBV28 to TRBJ2-7; 7 bases map to TRBD2. Looked up from germline, CDR1 is MDHEN and CDR2 is SYDVKM. CDR3 length: 14 residues. V lost 9 bases, J lost 1 base, and 9 bases stayed unmatched. The CDR3 sequence is CASKPGTMSYEQYF. In nucleotides, the CDR3 is TGTGCCAGTAAACCCGGGACTATGTCCTACGAGCAGTACTTC.

The chain joins TRBV7-3 to TRBJ2-3; TRBD2 agrees at 10 bases. CDR1 is SGHTA and CDR2 is FQGTGA in the germline V gene. The CDR3 has 17 amino acids. The junction had 8 bases not matched to a gene; V was cut back by 0 bases and J by 5 bases. CDR3 nucleotides: TGTGCCAGCAGCTTAACGTTCAGCGGGGGGGCCGGAGATACGCAGTATTTT. Translated: CASSLTFSGGAGDTQYF.

The chain has TRBV2 and TRBJ1-6; 7 nucleotides line up with TRBD1. The CDR3 sequence is 13 residues long. CDR1 and CDR2 from the germline V gene are SNHLY and FYNNEI. The junction had 3 bases not matched to a gene; V was cut back by 7 bases and J by 6 bases. CDR3: CASNRGGNSPLHF. The DNA for the CDR3 is TGTGCCAGCAACAGGGGCGGTAATTCACCCCTCCACTTT.

The chain is built from TRBV3-1 (or the pseudogene TRBV3-2) and TRBJ2-5, with 12 bases aligning to TRBD2. The ends lost 3 bases at V and 5 bases at J; junction bases unmatched: 16. This CDR3 has 19 amino acids. Germline V gene sequence: CDR1 LGHDT, CDR2 YNNKEL (reference sequence). The CDR3 region is CASSHIKGLAGMPRETQYF. DNA for the CDR3: TGTGCCAGCAGCCATATCAAAGGACTAGCGGGAATGCCTCGGGAGACCCAGTACTTC.

The gene calls are TRBV6-1 and TRBJ2-2, with D perhaps matching TRBD1 (6 bases). The CDR3 spans 15 residues. V lost 2 bases, J lost 6 bases, and 13 bases lay in between. The germline V gene encodes CDR1 MNHNS and CDR2 SASEGT. CDR3 bases: TGTGCCAGCAGTGAAAGGGGGACGGGCGCCGGGGAGCTGTTTTTT. The encoded protein is CASSERGTGAGELFF.

The gene calls are TRBV9 and TRBJ2-7, with D perhaps TRBD1 (5 bases). V was cut by 0 bases and J by 0 bases, with 16 bases left in between. This CDR3 has 17 residues. In germline, CDR1 is SGDLS, CDR2 YYNGEE. As DNA, the CDR3 is TGTGCCAGCAGCGTAGGGGCAGGGCCTCCCGGCTCCTACGAGCAGTACTTC. It yields the protein CASSVGAGPPGSYEQYF.

The chain links TRBV27 to TRBJ2-7, with a tentative D call TRBD1 (6 bases). Looked up from germline, CDR1 is MNHEY and CDR2 is SMNVEV (reference sequence). CDR3 length: 14 amino acids. V was pared by 5 bases and J by 1 base, with 12 bases between. CDR3 DNA: TGTGCCAGCAGTCTCGGTACAGGGTCCTACGAGCAGTACTTC. Protein product: CASSLGTGSYEQYF.

The rearrangement joins TRBV24-1 to TRBJ1-3, with D perhaps matching TRBD1 (5 bases). The CDR3 spans 20 residues. The V and J ends lost 1 base and 0 bases respectively, with 21 bases between them. Germline assignment: CDR1 KGHDR and CDR2 SFDVKD. In DNA, the CDR3 is TGTGCCACCAGTGATTTCCGCCGGAAAGGGACTCTGAGCTCTGGAAACACCATATATTTT. Its protein product is CATSDFRRKGTLSSGNTIYF.

The V gene is TRBV6-5, the J gene TRBJ2-3; 8 bases align to TRBD1. Trimming cost V 6 bases and J 4 bases; bases outside gene matches: 3. This CDR3 has 13 amino acids. CDR1 and CDR2 (germline): MNHEY, SVGAGI. In nucleotides, the CDR3 is TGTGCCAGCAGGCCGACAGGGGCAGATACGCAGTATTTT. Residues: CASRPTGADTQYF.

This chain links TRBV28 with TRBJ2-5; possible D gene TRBD1, 6 bases. Germline V gene data show CDR1 as MDHEN and CDR2 as SYDVKM. The CDR3 runs 14 residues. The V and J ends lost 4 bases and 5 bases respectively, with 14 bases between them. The CDR3 DNA is TGTGCCAGCAGTTCCCCCGGACAGTCCGAGACCCAGTACTTC. Translation: CASSSPGQSETQYF.

The chain combines TRBV19 with TRBJ2-2; 8 nucleotides match TRBD1. The V segment lost 6 bases and the J segment 2 bases; nucleotides outside the gene matches: 5. CDR1 is LNHDA and CDR2 is SQIVND in the germline V gene (reference sequence). There are 15 residues in the CDR3. This CDR3 reads CASRRTGQNTGELFF. Here the CDR3 DNA reads TGTGCCAGTAGACGGACAGGGCAAAACACCGGGGAGCTGTTTTTT.

J is TRBJ1-6 and V is TRBV19, with 10 nucleotides matching TRBD1. V lost 7 bases to trimming and J lost 0 bases; unmatched junction nucleotides: 9. The germline gives CDR1 LNHDA, CDR2 SQIVND (reference sequence). This CDR3 comprises 18 residues. CDR3: CASTSMGQGSSYNSPLHF. CDR3 coding DNA: TGTGCCAGTACCTCGATGGGACAGGGGAGCTCCTATAATTCACCCCTCCACTTT. Based on the CDR3 plus reference TRBV19 and TRBJ1-6, the full variable domain is DGGITQSPKYLFRKEGQNVTLSCEQNLNHDAMYWYRQDPGQGLRLIYYSQIVNDFQKGDIAEGYSVSREKKESFPLTVTSAQKNPTAFYLCASTSMGQGSSYNSPLHFGNGTRLTVT.

CDR3 loop: CASSQTLKNIQYF. In nucleotides, the CDR3 is TGTGCCAGCAGCCAAACCCTAAAAAACATTCAGTACTTC. This chain connects TRBV14 to TRBJ2-4; D unresolved. CDR1 and CDR2 from the germline V gene are SGHDN and FVKESK. This CDR3 comprises 13 residues. Trimming took 2 bases from V and 4 from J, leaving 6 bases between them.

The rearrangement links TRBV5-6 to TRBJ1-1; 7 bases align to TRBD1. There are 15 residues in the CDR3. Germline V gene data show CDR1 as SGHDT and CDR2 as YYEEEE. V was clipped by 3 bases and J by 3 bases; unmatched bases: 8. CDR3 coding DNA: TGTGCCAGCAGCTCGAGCCGACAGGGCGACACTGAAGCTTTCTTT. Its translation: CASSSSRQGDTEAFF.

This clone was detected many times. The gene calls are TRBV5-1 and TRBJ2-2; TRBD2 aligns across 8 bases. Germline trimming cut 2 bases from V and 0 bases from J; bases unmatched to any gene: 3. Germline values: CDR1 SGHRS, CDR2 YFSETQ. CDR3 length: 16 residues. This CDR3 reads CASSFKRGPNTGELFF. The CDR3 DNA reads TGCGCCAGCAGCTTCAAGCGGGGGCCGAACACCGGGGAGCTGTTTTTT.

The chain couples TRBV30 to TRBJ2-1; TRBD2 is a possible D gene (6 bases). This CDR3 spans 12 amino acids. Germline CDR1 GTSNPN, CDR2 SVGIG (reference sequence). The DNA for the CDR3 is TGTGTGACGGGGGAGATATACAATGAGCAGTTCTTC. Translated, it gives CVTGEIYNEQFF.

The J gene is TRBJ1-1, the V gene TRBV29-1, with TRBD1 identical over 7 bases. Germline loops: CDR1 SQVTM, CDR2 ANQGSEA. The CDR3 spans 13 residues. With 7 bases clipped from V and 3 bases from J, the junction kept 8 bases outside the gene matches. Written as DNA, the CDR3 is TGCAGCGGTACAGGGGACCTTTACACTGAAGCTTTCTTT. Its protein product is CSGTGDLYTEAFF.

The rearrangement joins TRBV28 to TRBJ1-2; 12 bases fit TRBD1. J gave up 5 bases and V 5 bases, and 6 bases lay outside the gene matches. In germline, CDR1 is MDHEN, CDR2 SYDVKM. The CDR3 has 15 residues. CDR3 protein: CASSLGTGGWYGYTF. CDR3 in DNA: TGTGCCAGCAGTCTCGGGACAGGGGGCTGGTATGGCTACACCTTC.

The chain carries TRBV7-2 and TRBJ1-1, with a tentative D call TRBD1 (5 bases). Germline loops: CDR1 SGHTA, CDR2 FQGNSA. The V and J ends lost 1 base and 8 bases respectively, with 11 bases between them. This CDR3 spans 13 amino acids. As DNA, the CDR3 is TGTGCCAGCAGCTTAGTGGCAGGGCAGGAAGCTTTCTTT. It codes for CASSLVAGQEAFF.